These 14 T cell receptor beta chains came from one sample sequenced in a study of T cells in tumors after PD-1 blockade. Libraries were prepared by immunoSEQ multiplex PCR; TCRdb keeps only in-frame clonotypes and omits some of them. The table lists 15,000 to 25,000 clones, 81% of them singletons, with 20% to 30% in the top ten. The sample was PBMCs, taken after anti-PD-1 therapy. The receptors originated from a human donor with advanced basal cell or squamous cell carcinoma (not recorded which).

The chain employs TRBV15 and TRBJ1-1, with D tentatively TRBD1 (5 bases). Germline assignment: CDR1 LNHNV and CDR2 YYDKDF (reference sequence). CDR3 length: 16 residues. The V end was cut by 3 bases, the J end by 0 bases, with 14 bases between. The CDR3 loop reads CATSSNMGTVNTEAFF. CDR3 DNA: TGTGCCACCAGCAGTAACATGGGGACGGTGAACACTGAAGCTTTCTTT. Looking up the rest from reference TRBV15 and TRBJ1-1 gives the full variable domain: DAMVIQNPRYQVTQFGKPVTLSCSQTLNHNVMYWYQQKSSQAPKLLFHYYDKDFNNEADTPDNFQSRRPNTSFCFLDIRSPGLGDTAMYLCATSSNMGTVNTEAFFGQGTRLTVV.

The chain recombines TRBV10-2 with TRBJ2-3, with unresolved D. The V gene lost 7 bases and the J gene lost 9 bases, with 20 bases spanning the gap. Looked up from germline, CDR1 is WSHSY and CDR2 is SAAADI. The CDR3 runs to 14 residues. As DNA, the CDR3 is TGCGCCAGCACCCCCCCCGGCGTTTGGCCGACGCAGTATTTT. It is translated as CASTPPGVWPTQYF.

This sequence joins TRBV16 and TRBJ2-2; TRBD2 might be the D (5 bases). Germline values: CDR1 KGHSY, CDR2 FQNENV. The CDR3 totals 16 residues. V was shortened by 1 base and J by 2 bases, with 11 bases between the two germline ends. In DNA, the CDR3 is TGTGCCAGCAGCCAATTCGGGGTTGCCAACACCGGGGAGCTGTTTTTT. Translation gives CASSQFGVANTGELFF.

V gene TRBV3-1 (or the pseudogene TRBV3-2) combines with J gene TRBJ2-3; the D is unclear. This CDR3 has 11 amino acids. Germline lookup yields CDR1 LGHDT and CDR2 YNNKEL (reference sequence). V lost 3 bases and J lost 6, with 4 bases in between. CDR3 sequence: CASSHSDTQYF. In DNA, the CDR3 is TGTGCCAGCAGCCATTCGGATACGCAGTATTTT.

CDR3 bases: TGTGCCAGCAGATACGGGACAGGGGGCTCAGATACGCAGTATTTT. Amino acids: CASRYGTGGSDTQYF. The rearrangement uses TRBV6-5 and TRBJ2-3; 12 bases line up with TRBD1. CDR3 length: 15 amino acids. J lost 4 bases, V lost 6 bases, and 5 bases had no gene match. CDR1 is MNHEY, CDR2 SVGAGI, per germline.

CDR3: CARVQGRVAGELFF. The CDR3 DNA is TGTGCCAGAGTACAGGGCAGGGTGGCCGGGGAGCTGTTTTTT. The V gene is TRBV18, the J gene TRBJ2-2; maybe TRBD1 (6 bases). The V end lost 9 bases, the J end lost 6 bases, and 17 bases lay between the germline ends. CDR1 and CDR2 (germline): KGHSH, LQKENI. The length of the CDR3 is 14 residues.

V gene TRBV7-9 combines with J gene TRBJ1-5; 11 bases are shared with TRBD1. V lost 5 bases and J lost 4; bases outside the gene matches: 7. The CDR3 totals 16 residues. Per germline, CDR1 SEHNR and CDR2 FQNEAQ (reference sequence). The CDR3, as DNA: TGTGCCAGCAGCCCTAGCGGGGACAGGGGGAATCAGCCCCAGCATTTT. Amino acids: CASSPSGDRGNQPQHF.

The V and J genes are TRBV5-1 and TRBJ2-1; D is perhaps TRBD1 (7 bases). From germline, CDR1 is SGHRS and CDR2 YFSETQ. The CDR3 loop spans 13 amino acids. Trimming removed 4 bases at V and 5 bases at J, with 10 bases between. DNA of the CDR3: TGCGCCAGCAGCGCGGGACAGAACAATGAGCAGTTCTTC. It yields the protein CASSAGQNNEQFF.

The chain combines TRBV28 with TRBJ2-1, with 8 bases lining up with TRBD2. Germline trimming cut 2 bases from V and 5 bases from J; bases unmatched to any gene: 11. CDR3 length: 17 residues. Germline loops: CDR1 MDHEN, CDR2 SYDVKM. For the CDR3, the DNA is TGTGCCAGCAGTTTAGCGGGACTAGTGGGAATAAACAATGAGCAGTTCTTC. It translates to CASSLAGLVGINNEQFF.

The rearrangement joins TRBV10-3 to TRBJ2-7; 7 nucleotides align to TRBD1. Germline trimming cut 6 bases from V and 0 bases from J; bases unmatched to any gene: 5. From germline, CDR1 is ENHRY and CDR2 SYGVKD. The length of the CDR3 is 14 residues. CDR3 sequence reads: CAIRGDSNSYEQYF. In DNA form, the CDR3 reads TGTGCCATCAGGGGGGACAGCAACTCCTACGAGCAGTACTTC.

This clone rates as medium-sized. This chain connects TRBV7-9 to TRBJ2-2; D not certain. CDR3 length: 10 amino acids. Germline CDR1 is SEHNR and CDR2 is FQNEAQ (reference sequence). The V end was cut by 6 bases, the J end by 5 bases, with 1 base between. DNA for the CDR3: TGTGCCAGCAGAACCGGGGAGCTGTTTTTT. As protein: CASRTGELFF.

This sequence joins TRBV19 and TRBJ2-7, with TRBD1 identical over 7 bases. Germline-derived CDR1 and CDR2 are LNHDA and SQIVND (reference sequence). Trimming took 6 bases from V and 2 from J; bases not matched to a gene: 7. This CDR3 is built from 14 residues. This CDR3 reads CASRTPGQPYEQYF. CDR3 sequence (DNA): TGTGCCAGTAGAACCCCGGGACAGCCCTACGAGCAGTACTTC.

The rearrangement links TRBV27 to TRBJ2-2; the match to TRBD1 covers 8 bases. The CDR3 runs 16 residues. V was pared by 6 bases and J by 4 bases, with 10 bases of the junction left unmatched. Per the germline V gene, CDR1 is MNHEY and CDR2 is SMNVEV (reference sequence). CDR3 sequence: CASSLTGQAVTGELFF. DNA of the CDR3: TGTGCCAGCAGCCTTACGGGACAGGCGGTCACCGGGGAGCTGTTTTTT.

V gene TRBV2 combines with J gene TRBJ2-7; D perhaps matches TRBD1 (5 bases). Trimming shortened V by 6 bases and J by 4 bases, and 13 bases separated the two germline ends. The CDR3 is 13 residues long. Germline V gives CDR1 SNHLY, CDR2 FYNNEI. The CDR3 bases are TGTGCCAGCAGGGGTGGGGCCACATACGAGCAGTACTTC. This sequence encodes CASRGGATYEQYF.